One and the same sample provided the 11 T cell receptor beta chains below, sequenced in a study of T cells after posttransplantation cyclophosphamide. Sequencing used immunoSEQ multiplex PCR; TCRdb keeps in-frame clones, though not all of them. Observed are some 23,000 clones, no singletons, with the top ten taking around 4%. The sequenced sample consisted of PBMCs. These receptors all stem from a woman between 45 and 60 years old in good health, CMV-negative, and a related stem cell transplant donor.

By share, this clone ranks as medium-sized (0.01 to 0.1%). This CDR3 is CASSSENYEQYF. The CDR3 coding sequence is TGTGCCAGCAGCTCCGAGAACTACGAGCAGTACTTC. J is TRBJ2-7 and V is TRBV5-4; D remains unclear. Looked up from germline, CDR1 is SGHNT and CDR2 is YYREEE (reference sequence). This CDR3 is 12 amino acids long. Trimming removed 3 bases from V and 3 bases from J, with 7 bases in between.

In its sample, this clone was seen many times. The chain is built from TRBV28 and TRBJ1-1; 9 nucleotides line up with TRBD1. The CDR3 totals 17 residues. J gave up 0 bases and V 6 bases, and 11 bases lay outside the gene matches. The V gene's germline CDR1 is MDHEN and CDR2 SYDVKM. The CDR3 DNA reads as TGTGCCAGCAGACCCATCCCGGGACAGGGCGTGAACACTGAAGCTTTCTTT. This translates into CASRPIPGQGVNTEAFF.

This clone has more than one count but fewer than ten. A single base separates this from a much larger clone, so it may be a read error. The CDR3 region is CASTAEEAQYF. CDR3 sequence (DNA): TGTGCCAGCACGGCGGAAGAGGCCCAGTACTTC. The chain has TRBV2 and TRBJ2-5; no clear D gene. This CDR3 is 11 amino acids long. Germline loops: CDR1 SNHLY, CDR2 FYNNEI.

This clone was found many times. The chain couples TRBV2 to TRBJ2-3; 10 nucleotides match TRBD2. The V and J ends lost 6 bases and 3 bases, in that order; junction bases with no gene match: 6. Germline loops: CDR1 SNHLY, CDR2 FYNNEI. The CDR3 runs to 15 residues. Here the CDR3 DNA reads TGTGCCAGCAGAACGAAGCGGGAGGGAACAGATACGCAGTATTTT. This gives the protein CASRTKREGTDTQYF.

This clone was seen at least ten times. The chain recombines TRBV5-4 with TRBJ2-3; D perhaps matches TRBD2 (5 bases). The CDR3 consists of 15 residues. Germline lookup yields CDR1 SGHNT and CDR2 YYREEE (reference sequence). The V end lost 6 bases, the J end lost 1 base, and 15 bases lay between the germline ends. The CDR3 region is CASISQREGTDTQYF. Here the CDR3 DNA reads TGTGCCAGCATCTCTCAACGGGAAGGCACAGATACGCAGTATTTT.

There are many counts of this clone. V gene TRBV6-5 combines with J gene TRBJ2-2; 8 positions match TRBD1. Germline CDR1 is MNHEY and CDR2 is SVGAGI. V trimming: 2 bases; J trimming: 7 bases; junction bases outside the gene matches: 9. The CDR3 has 16 amino acids. CDR3 protein: CASSYVARGQGGELFF. The CDR3 nucleotides are TGTGCCAGCAGTTACGTGGCCAGGGGGCAGGGCGGGGAGCTGTTTTTT.

This clone was counted at least ten times. The chain links TRBV29-1 to TRBJ2-3; TRBD2 agrees at 14 bases. This CDR3 is 14 amino acids long. Looked up from germline, CDR1 is SQVTM and CDR2 is ANQGSEA. The J segment lost 3 bases and the V segment lost 5 bases, leaving 1 base of the junction unmatched. CDR3 region: CSVRTSGRTDTQYF. CDR3 DNA: TGCAGCGTTAGGACTAGCGGGAGGACAGATACGCAGTATTTT.

This clone has a count of ten or more. V is TRBV10-2 and J is TRBJ1-2; D might be TRBD1 (6 bases). The germline CDR1 and CDR2 sequences are WSHSY and SAAADI. The V end was cut by 4 bases, the J end by 6 bases, with 12 bases between. The CDR3 covers 13 residues. CDR3 region: CASSGNRAHGYTF. In DNA, the CDR3 is TGCGCCAGCAGTGGCAACAGGGCCCATGGCTACACCTTC.

In its sample, this clone was seen many times. The sample carries other DNA sequences with the same CDR3. The V gene is TRBV18, the J gene TRBJ1-5, with D uncertain. Germline assignment: CDR1 KGHSH and CDR2 LQKENI. V lost 6 bases and J lost 1, with 10 bases in between. The CDR3 runs 14 residues. CDR3 nucleotides: TGTGCCAGCTCCCCGGACTCAAGCAATCAGCCCCAGCATTTT. Translated: CASSPDSSNQPQHF.

This clone occurred many times. The J gene is TRBJ1-3, the V gene TRBV7-3; no definite D call. Trimming shortened V by 5 bases and J by 4 bases, and 9 bases separated the two germline ends. Germline V gives CDR1 SGHTA, CDR2 FQGTGA. The CDR3 runs 13 residues. Here the CDR3 reads CASSPGSGNTIYF. The CDR3 region has the DNA TGTGCCAGCAGCCCGGGGAGCGGAAACACCATATATTTT.

This clone was observed at least ten times. The V call is TRBV5-1, the J call TRBJ1-2; 8 bases are a match to TRBD1. Germline V CDR1 and CDR2: SGHRS, YFSETQ. This CDR3 has 15 residues. The trim removed 0 bases at V and 2 bases at J, leaving 3 bases unmatched. The CDR3 loop reads CASSLVQGVNYGYTF. In nucleotides, the CDR3 is TGCGCCAGCAGCTTGGTACAGGGGGTAAACTATGGCTACACCTTC.